These 12 T cell receptor beta chains share one sample of origin, sequenced in a study of blood T cells in healthy people across ages (dated by TCRdb to between 2014 and 2017). Preparation of the library involved 5' RACE. The reads were generated on an Illumina HiSeq 2500. A second PCR of roughly 6 to 11 cycles was run with a J-beta primer mix and a sample-barcoded 5' primer. Using fastp at Q25 and MiXCR, TCRdb reprocessed the public reads and kept productive beta chains. Each CDR3 protein gets just one entry, which takes the most common genes and DNA from the rows behind it. Counted in this sample were hundreds of thousands of distinct CDR3 sequences; over 45% of them appeared once. Around a third of the sample belongs to the ten largest clones. The sequenced material came from blood. Every receptor here comes from a woman aged 60-75 years in good health.

The chain combines TRBV20-1 with TRBJ1-1; 8 positions match TRBD1. After removal of 5 bases from V and 5 bases from J, the junction contained 7 bases not matched to a gene. CDR1 and CDR2 from the germline V gene are DFQATT and SNEGSKA (reference sequence). This CDR3 has 13 residues. CDR3 amino acids: CSARSGGRTEAFF. CDR3 DNA: TGCAGTGCTCGTTCAGGGGGCCGGACTGAAGCTTTCTTT.

To note about this clonotype: With a much larger clone just one base away, this may be a read error. The CDR3 reads CSGRQGAGYEQYF. CDR3 in DNA: TGCAGCGGGAGACAGGGGGCTGGATACGAGCAGTACTTC. The rearrangement uses TRBV29-1 and TRBJ2-4; 10 bases align to TRBD1. Near its end, the DNA agrees better with TRBJ2-7, so the J call may be wrong. There are 13 residues in the CDR3. The germline gives CDR1 SQVTM, CDR2 ANQGSEA.

In regard to this clonotype: This may be a read error: a much more frequent sequence differs by one nucleotide. V and J are TRBV7-2 and TRBJ2-5; D remains ambiguous. Germline loops: CDR1 SGHTA, CDR2 FQGNSA. The V end lost 5 bases, the J end lost 1 base, and 11 bases lay between the germline ends. The CDR3 totals 14 residues. The CDR3 is CASSVSRVQETQYF. The CDR3 bases are TGTGCCAGCAGCGTATCTAGGGTCCAAGAGACCCAGTACTTC.

This clonotype was seen a handful of times. Here the CDR3 DNA reads TGTGCCAGCCGAGATTACATAGATAATTCACCCCTCCACTTT. This gives the protein CASRDYIDNSPLHF. The V and J genes are TRBV25-1 and TRBJ1-6; D gene unclear. The length of the CDR3 is 14 residues. Looked up from germline, CDR1 is MGHDK and CDR2 is SYGVNS. Trimming cost V 8 bases and J 5 bases, with 13 bases left between them.

CDR3 amino acids: CSARAGNPNEKLFF. The CDR3 DNA follows: TGCAGTGCTAGGGCGGGAAACCCCAATGAAAAACTGTTTTTT. The genes are TRBV20-1 and TRBJ1-4; no clear D. V was pared by 3 bases and J by 5 bases, with 13 bases between. Germline V gives CDR1 DFQATT, CDR2 SNEGSKA (reference sequence). The CDR3 is made up of 14 amino acids.

This clonotype was picked up a small number of times. The chain carries TRBV9 and TRBJ2-7; 7 bases align to TRBD1. V lost 0 bases and J lost 1; bases outside the gene matches: 4. CDR1 is SGDLS, CDR2 YYNGEE, per germline. CDR3 length: 15 amino acids. CDR3 DNA sequence: TGTGCCAGCAGCGTAGGGGGGACAGCATCCTACGAGCAGTACTTC. Its protein product is CASSVGGTASYEQYF.

The chain employs TRBV7-2 and TRBJ2-3; 9 positions agree with TRBD2. J was trimmed by 0 bases and V by 1 base; bases with no gene match: 8. The CDR3 covers 18 residues. Germline V lookup: CDR1 SGHTA, CDR2 FQGNSA. CDR3 DNA sequence: TGTGCCAGCAGCTTAGTTAGCGGGGGCCCCTTTAGCACAGATACGCAGTATTTT. It yields the protein CASSLVSGGPFSTDTQYF.

The table lists this clonotype with a few counts. V and J are TRBV21-1 and TRBJ1-2; the table calls TRBD1, which could not be checked here. TRBV21-1 is classified as a pseudogene. The CDR3 spans 17 residues. The CDR3 coding sequence is TGTGCCAGCAGCAACCCGCTCCCGGGCCCGGGCCGCTATGGCTACACCTTC. Translation gives CASSNPLPGPGRYGYTF.

This clonotype was counted a few times. The CDR3 reads CASSSILLAGDWFF. Here the CDR3 DNA reads TGCGCCAGCAGCTCAATTTTACTAGCGGGAGACTGGTTCTTC. The gene calls are TRBV5-1 and TRBJ2-1; 11 bases fit TRBD2. CDR3 length: 14 residues. The germline V gene has CDR1 SGHRS and CDR2 YFSETQ. J gave up 15 bases and V 3 bases, and 11 bases lay outside the gene matches.

This clonotype occurred a few times. The chain uses TRBV12-3 or TRBV12-4 and TRBJ2-1; D gene uncertain. The ends were cut back, 8 bases at V and 5 bases at J, with 13 bases in the middle. CDR3 length: 13 amino acids. This CDR3 is CASALLVDNEQFF. For the CDR3, the DNA is TGTGCCAGCGCCCTTCTAGTGGACAATGAGCAGTTCTTC.

The CDR3 DNA reads as TGTGCCATCAGTCTTCAGGGGGATACGCAGTATTTT. Translated, it gives CAISLQGDTQYF. The rearrangement uses TRBV10-3 and TRBJ2-3, with D perhaps matching TRBD1 (6 bases). Per the germline V gene, CDR1 is ENHRY and CDR2 is SYGVKD. V shed 5 bases and J shed 6 bases, with 9 bases lying between them. The CDR3 extends over 12 amino acids.

The chain has TRBV11-1 and TRBJ2-7; 13 nucleotides line up with TRBD2. CDR3 length: 21 amino acids. Germline V gene sequence: CDR1 SGHAT, CDR2 FQDESV (reference sequence). V was pared by 5 bases and J by 0 bases, with 19 bases of the junction left unmatched. This CDR3 is CASSPGTSGNSVPGGSYEQYF. The CDR3 nucleotides read TGTGCCAGCAGCCCCGGGACTAGCGGGAATTCGGTTCCGGGAGGCTCCTACGAGCAGTACTTC.